The 21 T cell receptor beta chains below all came from one sample that was sequenced in a study of a mutant IDH1 vaccine in newly diagnosed glioma. Produced via immunoSEQ multiplex PCR; TCRdb's table is partial and in-frame only. The sample shows roughly 50,000 clones, roughly 80% of them seen only once. Regarding time point: baseline, week 1 (first vaccination visit). The sample's treatment: pre-vaccination baseline after standard-of-care therapy. The specimen was PBMCs, collected from a glioma patient treated with radiotherapy, temozolomide or both. The receptors originated from a man aged 18-30 years with glioma.

V is TRBV10-3 and J is TRBJ1-1; unclear D gene. The germline CDR1 and CDR2 sequences are ENHRY and SYGVKD. Between the trimmed V and J ends, which lost 2 bases and 5 bases, there was a span of 6 bases. CDR3 length: 12 residues. The CDR3 region has the DNA TGTGCCATCAGTGAGACTGGGACTGAAGCTTTCTTT. This translates into CAISETGTEAFF.

In its sample, this clone was seen a few times. The chain has TRBV5-4 and TRBJ2-2, with D maybe TRBD1 (6 bases). Trimming took 0 bases from V and 6 from J, leaving 9 bases between them. Germline V lookup: CDR1 SGHNT, CDR2 YYREEE (reference sequence). The CDR3 runs 14 residues. The DNA for the CDR3 is TGTGCCAGCAGCTTGGCAGGGGACGCCGGGGAGCTGTTTTTT. This translates into CASSLAGDAGELFF.

This rearrangement joins TRBV7-2 to TRBJ1-1; tentative D call: TRBD1 (6 bases). V was shortened by 4 bases and J by 1 base, with 7 bases between the two germline ends. The CDR3 loop spans 13 amino acids. The V gene's germline CDR1 is SGHTA and CDR2 FQGNSA. Here the CDR3 DNA reads TGTGCCAGCAGCTGGGGACAGAACACTGAAGCTTTCTTT. Translated, it gives CASSWGQNTEAFF.

In its sample, this clone was seen a few times. This chain joins TRBV19 and TRBJ1-6; no firm D call. Trimming took 5 bases from V and 10 from J, leaving 15 bases between them. Germline CDR1 is LNHDA and CDR2 is SQIVND (reference sequence). The CDR3 contains 14 residues. The CDR3 sequence: CASSPPVTRSPLHF. The CDR3 DNA reads TGTGCCAGTAGTCCGCCGGTCACTAGGTCACCCCTCCACTTT.

V usage is TRBV25-1 and J usage is TRBJ2-7; D is unclear. The germline V gene has CDR1 MGHDK and CDR2 SYGVNS. V was cut by 0 bases and J by 4 bases, with 7 bases left in between. The CDR3 sequence is 13 residues long. This chain's CDR3 is CASSEYKGYEQYF. The DNA for the CDR3 is TGTGCCAGCAGTGAATACAAGGGATACGAGCAGTACTTC.

This clone has a single count. J is TRBJ2-3 and V is TRBV6-4; 9 bases match TRBD1. The J segment lost 4 bases and the V segment lost 6 bases, leaving 5 bases of the junction unmatched. Per germline, CDR1 MRHNA and CDR2 SNTAGT. This CDR3 region has 14 residues. As DNA, the CDR3 is TGTGCCAGCAGGAAACAGGGGGCAGCAGATACGCAGTATTTT. This gives the protein CASRKQGAADTQYF.

This chain connects TRBV7-9 to TRBJ1-1; D is undetermined. The germline V gene encodes CDR1 SEHNR and CDR2 FQNEAQ (reference sequence). The CDR3 has 18 residues. V was pared by 1 base and J by 2 bases, with 20 bases between. CDR3 coding DNA: TGTGCCAGCAGCTTAGGTTGGGTCTTGAACGGTCCAAACACTGAAGCTTTCTTT. Encoded protein: CASSLGWVLNGPNTEAFF. Full variable domain (missing parts from reference TRBV7-9 and TRBJ1-1): DTGVSQNPRHKITKRGQNVTFRCDPISEHNRLYWYRQTLGQGPEFLTYFQNEAQLEKSRLLSDRFSAERPKGSFSTLEIQRTEQGDSAMYLCASSLGWVLNGPNTEAFFGQGTRLTVV.

The chain employs TRBV6-6 and TRBJ2-7; D unresolved. The germline gives CDR1 MNHNY, CDR2 SVGAGI (reference sequence). V was shortened by 8 bases and J by 0 bases, with 11 bases between the two germline ends. The CDR3 covers 13 residues. CDR3 sequence reads: CASADRSSYEQYF. The CDR3 DNA follows: TGTGCCAGCGCGGATCGGAGCTCCTACGAGCAGTACTTC.

CDR3 nucleotide sequence: TGTGCCAGCAGCTTAGGGGTCAATCAGCCCCAGCATTTT. It is translated as CASSLGVNQPQHF. V usage is TRBV7-9 and J usage is TRBJ1-5; no clear D. CDR3 size: 13 residues. V was clipped by 1 base and J by 3 bases, with 4 bases between them. Germline V gene sequence: CDR1 SEHNR, CDR2 FQNEAQ (reference sequence).

V is TRBV5-4 and J is TRBJ1-2, with 8 bases identical to TRBD1. The CDR3 runs to 13 residues. J lost 8 bases, V lost 4 bases, and 7 bases had no gene match. Germline V gene data show CDR1 as SGHNT and CDR2 as YYREEE (reference sequence). CDR3 residues: CASSPTGVLGYTF. The CDR3 DNA reads TGTGCCAGCAGCCCGACAGGGGTCCTCGGCTACACCTTC.

This clone was counted only a few times. V usage is TRBV7-3 and J usage is TRBJ2-1, with TRBD2 matching over 7 bases. In germline, CDR1 is SGHTA, CDR2 FQGTGA. This CDR3 is 16 amino acids long. The V gene end was trimmed by 5 bases and the J gene end by 4 bases; junction bases not matched to a gene: 11. The CDR3 DNA follows: TGTGCCAGCAGCGAATCGAGCGGGGCCTTTTACAATGAGCAGTTCTTC. Protein sequence: CASSESSGAFYNEQFF.

This chain links TRBV25-1 with TRBJ1-2; D is unclear. Germline assignment: CDR1 MGHDK and CDR2 SYGVNS. V was shortened by 8 bases and J by 8 bases, with 15 bases between the two germline ends. The CDR3 has 12 residues. The CDR3 reads CASGYEVGGYTF. The CDR3 coding sequence is TGTGCCAGCGGCTACGAAGTGGGCGGCTACACCTTC.

The rearrangement uses TRBV29-1 and TRBJ2-1; no clear D. CDR3 length equals 14 residues. CDR1 and CDR2 from the germline V gene are SQVTM and ANQGSEA. V dropped 5 bases and J dropped 0 bases, with 11 bases sitting between them. CDR3 sequence: CSVPSTGSYNEQFF. CDR3 nucleotides: TGCAGCGTTCCTAGTACTGGCTCCTACAATGAGCAGTTCTTC.

V gene TRBV14 combines with J gene TRBJ2-7; tentative D call: TRBD1 (5 bases). This CDR3 spans 16 amino acids. V shed 1 base and J shed 0 bases, with 13 bases lying between them. The germline V gene has CDR1 SGHDN and CDR2 FVKESK. The CDR3, as DNA: TGTGCCAGCAGCCAAGTTTTTAACAGGCGCTCCTACGAGCAGTACTTC. This sequence encodes CASSQVFNRRSYEQYF.

The chain has TRBV12-5 and TRBJ2-4; 9 nucleotides match TRBD1. The trim removed 6 bases at V and 7 bases at J, leaving 4 bases unmatched. There are 13 residues in the CDR3. Germline assignment: CDR1 LGHNT and CDR2 FRNRAP. The CDR3 here is CASGPGQGNIQYF. The CDR3 region has the DNA TGTGCTAGTGGCCCGGGACAGGGTAACATTCAGTACTTC.

The V and J genes are TRBV6-6 and TRBJ2-1, with D possibly being TRBD2 (5 bases). This CDR3 contains 15 residues. V was pared by 6 bases and J by 4 bases, with 16 bases between. Germline lookup yields CDR1 MNHNY and CDR2 SVGAGI (reference sequence). The CDR3 loop is CASRADFPVYNEQFF. CDR3 DNA: TGTGCCAGCAGGGCGGACTTCCCGGTATACAATGAGCAGTTCTTC.

The genes are TRBV9 and TRBJ2-6; possibly TRBD1 or TRBD2 for D (6 bases each). CDR3 length: 20 residues. V gave up 4 bases and J gave up 0 bases, with 23 bases separating them. CDR1 is SGDLS, CDR2 YYNGEE, per germline. The CDR3 region is CASSTEGGQKFHSGANVLTF. The CDR3, as DNA: TGTGCCAGCAGCACCGAGGGGGGACAAAAATTTCACTCTGGGGCCAACGTCCTGACTTTC.

This sequence joins TRBV15 and TRBJ2-3, with 7 positions matching TRBD1. V lost 5 bases and J lost 1; bases outside the gene matches: 12. CDR1 is LNHNV and CDR2 is YYDKDF in the germline V gene (reference sequence). This CDR3 is 17 amino acids long. CDR3 nucleotides: TGTGCCACCAGCGACCTAATAAAGGGGGCTCGCACAGATACGCAGTATTTT. Translated: CATSDLIKGARTDTQYF.

This clone has just a few counts. The rearrangement uses TRBV27 and TRBJ2-1; D is uncertain. V dropped 2 bases and J dropped 6 bases, with 8 bases sitting between them. Per the germline V gene, CDR1 is MNHEY and CDR2 is SMNVEV (reference sequence). The CDR3 covers 13 residues. The CDR3 loop is CASSLHSANEQFF. The CDR3 coding sequence is TGTGCCAGCAGTTTACATTCGGCCAATGAGCAGTTCTTC.

This rearrangement joins TRBV5-1 to TRBJ2-5; TRBD1 might be the D (6 bases). Germline V gene lookup returns CDR1 SGHRS and CDR2 YFSETQ. The ends were cut back, 0 bases at V and 2 bases at J, with 11 bases in the middle. The CDR3 spans 15 residues. The CDR3 region has the DNA TGCGCCAGCAGCTTGGGGACAGTAGCTCAAGAGACCCAGTACTTC. Translation gives CASSLGTVAQETQYF. Looking up the rest from reference TRBV5-1 and TRBJ2-5 gives the full variable domain: KAGVTQTPRYLIKTRGQQVTLSCSPISGHRSVSWYQQTPGQGLQFLFEYFSETQRNKGNFPGRFSGRQFSNSRSEMNVSTLELGDSALYLCASSLGTVAQETQYFGPGTRLLVL.

This chain links TRBV7-2 with TRBJ2-3, with TRBD1 as a possible D gene (5 bases). CDR1 and CDR2 (germline): SGHTA, FQGNSA. V was clipped by 1 base and J by 0 bases, with 8 bases between them. The CDR3 is 15 residues long. CDR3 sequence (DNA): TGTGCCAGCAGCTTAGAGCAGGGAAGCACAGATACGCAGTATTTT. This gives the protein CASSLEQGSTDTQYF.